This T cell receptor beta chain was sequenced during a study of blood T cell repertoires in COVID-19. Across the study: The origin of the acute and convalescent COVID-19 samples was the United States, Italy and Spain. T cells, B-cell-depleted T cells, or PBMCs supplied cDNA or gDNA.

The Seattle site enrolled patients during active infection and followed them longitudinally. Germline V gives CDR1 MNHNY, CDR2 SVGAGI (reference sequence). The CDR3 spans 14 residues. The ends were cut back, 8 bases at V and 0 bases at J, with 11 bases in the middle. Measured with immunoSEQ multiplex PCR; TCRdb has only the in-frame clones, and not every one. The sample holds some 330,000 clones, over 85% seen once. The origin of this receptor is a woman under 40 with COVID-19, enrolled during active disease. The rearrangement joins TRBV6-6 to TRBJ1-3, with D uncertain. The sequencing input was peripheral blood. The CDR3 reads CASYGSGSGNTIYF. CDR3 DNA: TGTGCCAGCTACGGCTCGGGCTCTGGAAACACCATATATTTT.